This TCR beta chain was documented in a study of T cells in Graves' hyperthyroidism and ophthalmopathy. Overall study findings and caveats: Most clonotypes expanded in the thyroid (above 0.001) were also present in blood.

The CDR3 totals 14 residues. V was trimmed by 0 bases and J by 7 bases, leaving 11 bases between them. The germline gives CDR1 LGHDT, CDR2 YNNKEL (reference sequence). The sample holds a few counts of this clonotype. Its antigen is unidentified. RNA transcripts provided the source from which TCR beta CDR3 regions were amplified. Researchers ran a first-round RT-PCR on the TCR CDR3 using the HTBI primer set. TCRdb processed the multiplex PCR reads anew with MiXCR; each CDR3 protein has one entry. The sample has 530,000 or so distinct CDR3 sequences; approximately 17% are singletons. The chain uses TRBV3-1 and TRBJ2-3; the D is unclear. The sequenced sample consisted of blood. The source of this sequence is a woman aged 18-30 years with Graves' ophthalmopathy. The CDR3 coding sequence is TGTGCCAGCAGCCAAGATGAAAGCGCTAATACGCAGTATTTT. Amino acid sequence: CASSQDESANTQYF.